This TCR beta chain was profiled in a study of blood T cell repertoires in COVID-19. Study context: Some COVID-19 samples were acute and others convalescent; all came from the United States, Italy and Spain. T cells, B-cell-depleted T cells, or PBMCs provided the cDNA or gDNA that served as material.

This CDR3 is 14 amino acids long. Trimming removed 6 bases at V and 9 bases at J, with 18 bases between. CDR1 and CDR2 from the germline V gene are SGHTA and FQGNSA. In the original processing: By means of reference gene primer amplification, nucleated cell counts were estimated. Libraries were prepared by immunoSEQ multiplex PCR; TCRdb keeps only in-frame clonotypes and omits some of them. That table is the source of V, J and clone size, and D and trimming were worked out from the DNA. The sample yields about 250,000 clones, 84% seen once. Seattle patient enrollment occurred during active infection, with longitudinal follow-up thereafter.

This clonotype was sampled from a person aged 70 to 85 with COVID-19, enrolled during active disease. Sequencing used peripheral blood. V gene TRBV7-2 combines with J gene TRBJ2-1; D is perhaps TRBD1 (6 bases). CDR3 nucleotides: TGTGCCAGCAGACAGGGTCCTTCTTCTCTTGAGCAGTTCTTC. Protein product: CASRQGPSSLEQFF.